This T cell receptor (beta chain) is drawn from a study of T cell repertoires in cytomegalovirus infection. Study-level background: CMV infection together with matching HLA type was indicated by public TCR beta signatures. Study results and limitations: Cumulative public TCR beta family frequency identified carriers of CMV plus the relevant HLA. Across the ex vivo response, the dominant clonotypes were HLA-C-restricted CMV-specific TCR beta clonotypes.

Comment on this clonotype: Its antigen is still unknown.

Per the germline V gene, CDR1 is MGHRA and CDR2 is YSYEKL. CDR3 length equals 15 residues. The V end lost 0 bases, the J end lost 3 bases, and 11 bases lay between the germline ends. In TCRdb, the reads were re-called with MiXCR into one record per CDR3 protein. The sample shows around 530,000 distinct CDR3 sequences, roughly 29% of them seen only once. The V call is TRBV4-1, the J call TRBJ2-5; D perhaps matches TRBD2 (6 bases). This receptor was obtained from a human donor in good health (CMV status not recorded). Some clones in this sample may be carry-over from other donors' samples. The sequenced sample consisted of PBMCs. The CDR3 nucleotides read TGCGCCAGCAGCCAAGATCAGGGACTGAAAGAGACCCAGTACTTC. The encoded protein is CASSQDQGLKETQYF.